The next 2 T cell receptor beta chains were all read from a single sample in a study of blood T cell repertoires in COVID-19. Libraries were prepared by immunoSEQ multiplex PCR; TCRdb keeps only in-frame clonotypes and omits some of them. In the table there are around 250,000 clones, more than 65% of which are singletons. Source material: PBMCs or T cells enriched from blood (not recorded which). The receptor set was obtained from a man aged 45 to 65 who had recovered from COVID-19.

The chain couples TRBV10-3 to TRBJ2-5, with a tentative D call TRBD2 (6 bases). The CDR3 covers 15 residues. The germline V and J ends were trimmed by 2 bases and 3 bases, with 13 bases remaining between them. CDR1 and CDR2 (germline): ENHRY, SYGVKD. Here the CDR3 reads CAISEHRTKEETQYF. The DNA of the CDR3 is TGTGCCATCAGTGAGCACAGGACTAAGGAAGAGACCCAGTACTTC.

The gene calls are TRBV7-3 and TRBJ2-3, with 13 bases matching TRBD2. This CDR3 has 16 amino acids. Looked up from germline, CDR1 is SGHTA and CDR2 is FQGTGA. The V segment lost 5 bases and the J segment 4 bases; nucleotides outside the gene matches: 6. The CDR3 loop reads CASSPRLAGGADTQYF. The CDR3 DNA reads TGTGCCAGCAGCCCCCGACTAGCGGGGGGCGCAGATACGCAGTATTTT.